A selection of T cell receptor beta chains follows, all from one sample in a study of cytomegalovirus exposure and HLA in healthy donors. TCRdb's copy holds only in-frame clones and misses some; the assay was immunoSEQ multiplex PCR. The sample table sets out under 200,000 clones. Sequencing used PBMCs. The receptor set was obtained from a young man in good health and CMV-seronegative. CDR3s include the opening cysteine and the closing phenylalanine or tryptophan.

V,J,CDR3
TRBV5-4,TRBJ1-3,CASSSGRMTGNTIYF
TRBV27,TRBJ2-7,CASSLTPSVQQYF
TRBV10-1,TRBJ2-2,CASSDPGGTGELFF
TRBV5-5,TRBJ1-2,CASSLLEAGYTF
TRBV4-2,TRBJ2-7,CASSQDDIGETYEQYF
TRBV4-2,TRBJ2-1,CASSQDRGSYNEQFF
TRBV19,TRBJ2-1,CASRFQTDYNEQFF
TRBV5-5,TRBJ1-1,CASSHHQGLTEAFF
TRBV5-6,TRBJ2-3,CASSLVGQASDTQYF
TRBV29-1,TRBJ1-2,CSGGTGERGYTF
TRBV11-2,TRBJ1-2,CASSLQVDYGYTF
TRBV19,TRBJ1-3,CASSIIGTGSGNTIYF
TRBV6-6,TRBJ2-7,CASCSGTGASYEQYF
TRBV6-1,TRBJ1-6,CASSEASYQRGTSYNSPLHF
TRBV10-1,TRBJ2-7,CASSEGPAGGGGNLIEQYF
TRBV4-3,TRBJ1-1,CASSGRGTMNTEAFF
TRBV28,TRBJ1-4,CASSLVSATNEKLFF
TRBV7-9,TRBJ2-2,CASSPSGGGGELFF
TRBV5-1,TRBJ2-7,CASSRQGADEQYF
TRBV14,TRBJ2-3,CASSQAGPGKRGADTQYF
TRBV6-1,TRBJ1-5,CASRKDRLNQPQHF
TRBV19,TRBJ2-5,CASSMSSGVLETQYF
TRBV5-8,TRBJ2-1,CASRRRGTLSREQFF
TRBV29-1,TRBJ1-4,CSVEDRGRMGEKLFF
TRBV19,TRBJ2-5,CASRDTSKETQYF
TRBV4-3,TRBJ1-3,CASSQVTVSSSSGNTIYF
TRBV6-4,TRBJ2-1,CASSAGTSGITEQFF
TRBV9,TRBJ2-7,CASSVAVGLADSYEQYF
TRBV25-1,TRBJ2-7,CASSSRRQNSYEQCF
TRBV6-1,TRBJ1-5,CASSAQGGSSQPQHF
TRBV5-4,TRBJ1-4,CASSTPGQLNEKLFF
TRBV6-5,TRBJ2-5,CASSYLGGETQYF
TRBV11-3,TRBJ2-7,CASSLSDGGWDEQYF
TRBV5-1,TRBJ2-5,CASSADREETQYF
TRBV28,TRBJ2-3,CASSFSILRGSGVDTQYF
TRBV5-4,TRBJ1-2,CASSNNRGRWANYGYTF
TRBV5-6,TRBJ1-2,CASSLVAQASSGYTF
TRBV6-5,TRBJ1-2,CASRASTASYGYTF
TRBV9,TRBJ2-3,CASSVATWYSSTDTQYF
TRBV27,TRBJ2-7,CASSSGHYEQYF
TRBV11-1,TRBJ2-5,CASSRGQGHYQETQYF
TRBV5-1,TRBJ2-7,CASSWDSLISYEQYF
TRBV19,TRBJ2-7,CASTPGQGAWEQYF
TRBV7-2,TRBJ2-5,CASSYSGGYQETQYF
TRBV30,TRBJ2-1,CAWQLAGASYNEQFF
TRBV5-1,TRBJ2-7,CASSLAGQGPYEQYF
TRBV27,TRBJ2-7,CASSPMATGSSYEQYF
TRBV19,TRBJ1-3,CASSISGVYGNTIYF
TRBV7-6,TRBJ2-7,CASSLIPQGGYEQYF
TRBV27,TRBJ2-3,CASSRGTDTQYF
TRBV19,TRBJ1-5,CASSIQGAIYQPQHF